What follows are 21 T cell receptor beta chains derived from one specimen sequenced in a study of CD8 T cells in Susac syndrome. When the RNA was reverse transcribed, random hexamers were used with an input of about 0.5 to 1 ug. TCRdb called the immunoSEQ multiplex PCR reads again in MiXCR, with one record for every CDR3 protein. Altogether about 130,000 distinct CDR3 sequences are present, just under 95% being singletons, with the ten largest covering roughly 0.2%. Sequencing was done on a sample of CD8+ T cells from PBMCs. These receptors all come from a human donor with Susac syndrome.

This rearrangement joins TRBV13 to TRBJ2-1; 8 bases match TRBD2. Germline-derived CDR1 and CDR2 are PRHDT and FYEKMQ (reference sequence). This CDR3 has 14 amino acids. V was pared by 6 bases and J by 8 bases, with 9 bases of the junction left unmatched. CDR3 protein: CASSPAAGEYEQFF. CDR3 DNA: TGTGCCAGCAGTCCAGCAGCGGGAGAGTATGAGCAGTTCTTC.

The chain couples TRBV28 to TRBJ2-4; 10 nucleotides match TRBD2. V lost 7 bases to trimming and J lost 4 bases; unmatched junction nucleotides: 4. This CDR3 spans 14 amino acids. CDR1 MDHEN and CDR2 SYDVKM come from the germline V gene. The CDR3 sequence: CASTRLAGKNIQYF. The CDR3 nucleotides read TGTGCCAGCACCCGACTAGCGGGTAAAAACATTCAGTACTTC. Complete variable domain (other parts from reference TRBV28 and TRBJ2-4): DVKVTQSSRYLVKRTGEKVFLECVQDMDHENMFWYRQDPGLGLRLIYFSYDVKMKEKGDIPEGYSVSREKKERFSLILESASTNQTSMYLCASTRLAGKNIQYFGAGTRLSVL.

The chain employs TRBV5-1 and TRBJ2-1; D remains ambiguous. Trimming stripped 7 bases from V and 0 bases from J, with 11 bases between. Germline values: CDR1 SGHRS, CDR2 YFSETQ. This CDR3 comprises 14 residues. CDR3 DNA sequence: TGCGCCAGCGGGCAGTTAAGCTCCTACAATGAGCAGTTCTTC. Translation: CASGQLSSYNEQFF.

The gene calls are TRBV3-1 and TRBJ2-5; TRBD1 matches 8 bases. CDR1 LGHDT and CDR2 YNNKEL come from the germline V gene (reference sequence). The CDR3 is 16 amino acids. J was trimmed by 5 bases and V by 5 bases; bases with no gene match: 13. CDR3 amino acids: CASSERTGLGQETQYF. CDR3 sequence (DNA): TGTGCCAGCAGCGAAAGGACAGGGTTGGGTCAGGAGACCCAGTACTTC.

J is TRBJ2-4 and V is TRBV10-3; weak D call: TRBD2 (6 bases). Germline lookup yields CDR1 ENHRY and CDR2 SYGVKD. Trimming pared 5 bases from V and 1 base from J, leaving 12 bases between. The CDR3 covers 15 residues. The CDR3 DNA reads as TGTGCCATCAGTTCCGGGACTGAGGCCAAAAACATTCAGTACTTC. Its protein is CAISSGTEAKNIQYF.

The rearrangement links TRBV3-1 to TRBJ2-5; maybe TRBD2 (6 bases). This CDR3 has 14 residues. CDR1 and CDR2 from the germline V gene are LGHDT and YNNKEL (reference sequence). With 0 bases removed from V and 4 bases from J, the gap between germline ends came to 9 bases. CDR3 sequence reads: CASSQDEAGETQYF. CDR3 DNA sequence: TGTGCCAGCAGCCAAGACGAAGCGGGAGAGACCCAGTACTTC.

The chain couples TRBV19 to TRBJ1-2; D is unresolved. Germline V gene sequence: CDR1 LNHDA, CDR2 SQIVND (reference sequence). The length of the CDR3 is 11 residues. The ends were cut back, 8 bases at V and 4 bases at J, with 8 bases in the middle. The CDR3 protein is CASVAGYGYTF. CDR3 sequence (DNA): TGTGCCAGTGTGGCAGGCTATGGCTACACCTTC.

This clonotype was counted a single time. V and J are TRBV19 and TRBJ1-5; 7 nucleotides align to TRBD1. The germline V gene encodes CDR1 LNHDA and CDR2 SQIVND (reference sequence). CDR3 length equals 15 residues. V was pared by 10 bases and J by 5 bases, with 14 bases of the junction left unmatched. The CDR3 sequence: CATASFDREDQPQHF. The CDR3 region has the DNA TGTGCCACCGCATCTTTTGACAGGGAAGATCAGCCCCAGCATTTT.

DNA for the CDR3: TGCAGTGCTCCGACAGGTGACGGGGAGCTGTTTTTT. It encodes CSAPTGDGELFF. The chain recombines TRBV20-1 with TRBJ2-2; TRBD1 is a possible D gene (6 bases). Germline V gene sequence: CDR1 DFQATT, CDR2 SNEGSKA (reference sequence). The V end lost 5 bases, the J end lost 7 bases, and 11 bases lay between the germline ends. The CDR3 consists of 12 residues.

J is TRBJ1-5 and V is TRBV5-1; tentatively, D is TRBD1 (5 bases). Trimming cost V 7 bases and J 6 bases, with 14 bases left between them. The CDR3 contains 13 residues. Germline V gene sequence: CDR1 SGHRS, CDR2 YFSETQ. This CDR3 is CASGPGLGQPQHF. The CDR3 region has the DNA TGCGCCAGCGGGCCAGGGCTAGGTCAGCCCCAGCATTTT.

V and J are TRBV27 and TRBJ2-7; possible D gene TRBD2, 5 bases. The CDR3 runs 13 residues. Trimming pared 4 bases from V and 3 bases from J, leaving 10 bases between. The germline V gene has CDR1 MNHEY and CDR2 SMNVEV (reference sequence). As DNA, the CDR3 is TGTGCCAGCAGTTCGGGGATGGACTACGAGCAGTACTTC. This encodes CASSSGMDYEQYF.

V gene TRBV6-5 combines with J gene TRBJ2-1; a weak D match, TRBD2 (6 bases). The germline V gene encodes CDR1 MNHEY and CDR2 SVGAGI. CDR3 length equals 13 residues. Deletions cut 5 bases from V and 10 bases from J, with 15 bases between. The CDR3 region is CASSKTDRGEQFF. The CDR3 DNA is TGTGCCAGCAGTAAGACGGACCGGGGGGAGCAGTTCTTC.

This chain joins TRBV20-1 and TRBJ2-1; possible D gene TRBD2, 5 bases. Trimming cost V 3 bases and J 6 bases, with 12 bases left between them. Germline CDR1 is DFQATT and CDR2 is SNEGSKA (reference sequence). This CDR3 contains 13 residues. CDR3 amino acids: CSAREEPLNEQFF. CDR3 sequence (DNA): TGCAGTGCTAGGGAGGAGCCCCTCAATGAGCAGTTCTTC.

This chain links TRBV19 with TRBJ1-1, with a weak D call TRBD1 (6 bases). Germline V lookup: CDR1 LNHDA, CDR2 SQIVND (reference sequence). V gave up 7 bases and J gave up 3 bases, with 21 bases separating them. CDR3 length: 16 amino acids. In DNA form, the CDR3 reads TGTGCCAGTAAGGCCCCGGGGGGGCGCTGGGACACTGAAGCTTTCTTT. Translating it yields CASKAPGGRWDTEAFF. The full variable domain, its missing parts supplied by reference TRBV19 and TRBJ1-1, is DGGITQSPKYLFRKEGQNVTLSCEQNLNHDAMYWYRQDPGQGLRLIYYSQIVNDFQKGDIAEGYSVSREKKESFPLTVTSAQKNPTAFYLCASKAPGGRWDTEAFFGQGTRLTVV.

The CDR3, as DNA: TGTGCCAGCAGCTTACCGACCGTAGGGGCTGAGCAGTTCTTC. Its protein is CASSLPTVGAEQFF. This chain connects TRBV5-6 to TRBJ2-1, with a tentative D call TRBD1 (5 bases). CDR3 size: 14 residues. V lost 2 bases and J lost 9, with 15 bases in between. Germline V gene data show CDR1 as SGHDT and CDR2 as YYEEEE.

The rearrangement uses TRBV20-1 and TRBJ2-7, with TRBD1 matching 10 bases. V lost 5 bases to trimming and J lost 1 base; unmatched junction nucleotides: 5. Germline CDR1 reads DFQATT; CDR2 reads SNEGSKA (reference sequence). The CDR3 is made up of 14 amino acids. In DNA form, the CDR3 reads TGCAGTGCTTTCAGGGACAGGGGATCCTACGAGCAGTACTTC. Translation: CSAFRDRGSYEQYF.

The chain links TRBV27 to TRBJ2-5; 10 nucleotides align to TRBD2. J lost 5 bases, V lost 6 bases, and 12 bases had no gene match. The CDR3 has 16 amino acids. CDR1 is MNHEY and CDR2 is SMNVEV in the germline V gene (reference sequence). This CDR3 is CASSRGSGRARETQYF. The CDR3 DNA reads TGTGCCAGCAGCCGAGGGAGCGGGAGGGCCCGGGAGACCCAGTACTTC.

This clonotype was seen just once. The chain has TRBV30 and TRBJ2-2, with TRBD2 matching 7 bases. CDR1 and CDR2 (germline): GTSNPN, SVGIG (reference sequence). The length of the CDR3 is 17 residues. V was clipped by 0 bases and J by 5 bases; unmatched bases: 12. This CDR3 is CAWSVRWGRAGTGELFF. The CDR3 nucleotides read TGTGCCTGGAGTGTACGATGGGGGAGGGCAGGGACCGGGGAGCTGTTTTTT.

The chain carries TRBV20-1 and TRBJ1-1; 11 bases align to TRBD1. Losses at the gene ends were 0 bases for V and 0 bases for J; bases not matched to a gene: 3. CDR1 and CDR2 (germline): DFQATT, SNEGSKA (reference sequence). The CDR3 spans 16 residues. This CDR3 reads CSARDGDRGMNTEAFF. For the CDR3, the DNA is TGCAGTGCTAGAGACGGGGACAGGGGGATGAACACTGAAGCTTTCTTT.

The chain uses TRBV4-1 and TRBJ1-5; no clear D gene. The germline V gene has CDR1 MGHRA and CDR2 YSYEKL. Trimming stripped 3 bases from V and 8 bases from J, with 14 bases between. The CDR3 consists of 14 residues. In DNA form, the CDR3 reads TGCGCCAGCAGCCACAACGATAAAGCGGAGCCCCAGCATTTT. Its translation: CASSHNDKAEPQHF.

The J gene is TRBJ1-1, the V gene TRBV2, with D maybe TRBD1 (6 bases). Germline V CDR1 and CDR2: SNHLY, FYNNEI. V lost 1 base to trimming and J lost 3 bases, with 15 bases between them. CDR3 length equals 16 residues. CDR3 sequence (DNA): TGTGCCAGCAGTGAAGTAGTAGTACCAGGGGACACTGAAGCTTTCTTT. Its translation: CASSEVVVPGDTEAFF. The full variable domain, rest sourced from reference TRBV2 and TRBJ1-1, is EPEVTQTPSHQVTQMGQEVILRCVPISNHLYFYWYRQILGQKVEFLVSFYNNEISEKSEIFDDQFSVERPDGSNFTLKIRSTKLEDSAMYFCASSEVVVPGDTEAFFGQGTRLTVV.